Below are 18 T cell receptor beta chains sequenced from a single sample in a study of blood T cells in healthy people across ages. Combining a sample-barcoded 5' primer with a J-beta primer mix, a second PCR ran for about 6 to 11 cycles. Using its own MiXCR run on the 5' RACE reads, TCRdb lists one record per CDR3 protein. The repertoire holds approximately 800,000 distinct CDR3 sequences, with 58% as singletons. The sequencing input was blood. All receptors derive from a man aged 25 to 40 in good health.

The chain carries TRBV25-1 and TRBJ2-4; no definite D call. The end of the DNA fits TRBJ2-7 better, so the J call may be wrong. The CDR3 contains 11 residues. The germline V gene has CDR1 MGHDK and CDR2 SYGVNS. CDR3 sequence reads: CASSKVGEQYF. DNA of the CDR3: TGTGCCAGCAGTAAGGTCGGCGAGCAGTACTTC.

CDR3 sequence: CASSSLQGFGNEQYF. The DNA of the CDR3 is TGCGCCAGCAGCTCCTTACAGGGATTTGGGAACGAGCAGTACTTC. V is TRBV5-1 and J is TRBJ2-7; TRBD1 is a possible D gene (6 bases). Germline V lookup: CDR1 SGHRS, CDR2 YFSETQ. The CDR3 is 15 residues long. Trimming pared 3 bases from V and 5 bases from J, leaving 18 bases between.

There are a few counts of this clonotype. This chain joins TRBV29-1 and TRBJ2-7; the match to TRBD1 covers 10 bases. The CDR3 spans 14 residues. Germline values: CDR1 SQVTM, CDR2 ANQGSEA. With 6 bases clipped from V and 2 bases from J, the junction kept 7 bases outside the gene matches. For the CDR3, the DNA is TGCAGCGTCCAAGCGGGGACAGGGGCCTACGAGCAGTACTTC. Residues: CSVQAGTGAYEQYF.

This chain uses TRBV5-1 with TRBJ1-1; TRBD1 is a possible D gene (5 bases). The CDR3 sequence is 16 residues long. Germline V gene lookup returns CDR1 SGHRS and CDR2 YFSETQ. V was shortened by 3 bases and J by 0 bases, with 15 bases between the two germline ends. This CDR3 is CASSYTGSIMNTEAFF. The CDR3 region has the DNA TGCGCCAGCAGCTATACAGGTTCCATCATGAACACTGAAGCTTTCTTT.

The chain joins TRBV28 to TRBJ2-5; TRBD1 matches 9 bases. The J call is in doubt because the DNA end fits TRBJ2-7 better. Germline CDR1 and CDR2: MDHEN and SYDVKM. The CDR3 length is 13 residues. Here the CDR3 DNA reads TGTGCCAGCACGGACAGGGGAGAGTACGAGCAGTACTTC. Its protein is CASTDRGEYEQYF.

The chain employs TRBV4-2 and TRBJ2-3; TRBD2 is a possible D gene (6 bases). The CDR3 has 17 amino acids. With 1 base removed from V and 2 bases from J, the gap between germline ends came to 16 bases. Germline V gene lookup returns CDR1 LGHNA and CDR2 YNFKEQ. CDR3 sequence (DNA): TGTGCCAGCAGCCAAGTTTTGGGAGGACGGTACACAGATACGCAGTATTTT. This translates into CASSQVLGGRYTDTQYF.

CDR3: CASSQDGGLRSPLHF. CDR3 coding DNA: TGCGCCAGCAGCCAAGACGGCGGTCTCCGATCACCCCTCCACTTT. The V call is TRBV4-1, the J call TRBJ1-6; no definite D call. Germline CDR1 and CDR2: MGHRA and YSYEKL. The CDR3 runs 15 residues. Deletions cut 0 bases from V and 10 bases from J, with 13 bases between.

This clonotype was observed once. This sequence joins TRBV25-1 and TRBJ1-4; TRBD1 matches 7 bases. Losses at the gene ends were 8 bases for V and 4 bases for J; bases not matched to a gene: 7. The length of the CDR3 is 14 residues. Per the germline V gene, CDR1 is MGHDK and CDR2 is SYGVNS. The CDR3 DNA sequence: TGTGCCAGCTCCTACCGGGACAGTAATGAAAAACTGTTTTTT. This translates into CASSYRDSNEKLFF.

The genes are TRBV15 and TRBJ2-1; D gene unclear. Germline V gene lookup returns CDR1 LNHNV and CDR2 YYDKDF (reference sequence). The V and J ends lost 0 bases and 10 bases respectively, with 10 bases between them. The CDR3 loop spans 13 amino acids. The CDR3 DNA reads TGTGCCACCAGCAGAGATACACGGAGCGAGCAGTTCTTC. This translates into CATSRDTRSEQFF.

The CDR3 loop reads CASSYRTSEETQYF. The DNA for the CDR3 is TGTGCCAGCAGCTATAGGACTAGCGAGGAGACCCAGTACTTC. The chain has TRBV7-2 and TRBJ2-5; TRBD2 matches at 9 bases. There are 14 residues in the CDR3. In germline, CDR1 is SGHTA, CDR2 FQGNSA. V trimming: 4 bases; J trimming: 5 bases; junction bases outside the gene matches: 5.

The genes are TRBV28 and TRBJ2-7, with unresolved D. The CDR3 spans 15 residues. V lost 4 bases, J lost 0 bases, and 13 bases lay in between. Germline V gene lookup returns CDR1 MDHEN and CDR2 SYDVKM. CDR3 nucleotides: TGTGCCAGCAGTTCCCCGCGGTGGGGCTCCTACGAGCAGTACTTC. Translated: CASSSPRWGSYEQYF. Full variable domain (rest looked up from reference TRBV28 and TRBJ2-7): DVKVTQSSRYLVKRTGEKVFLECVQDMDHENMFWYRQDPGLGLRLIYFSYDVKMKEKGDIPEGYSVSREKKERFSLILESASTNQTSMYLCASSSPRWGSYEQYFGPGTRLTVT.

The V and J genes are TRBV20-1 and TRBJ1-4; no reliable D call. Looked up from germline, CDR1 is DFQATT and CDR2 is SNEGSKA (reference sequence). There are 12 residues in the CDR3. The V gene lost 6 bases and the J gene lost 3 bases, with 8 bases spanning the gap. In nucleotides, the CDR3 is TGCAGTGCGGATATGGCTAATGAAAAACTGTTTTTT. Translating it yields CSADMANEKLFF.

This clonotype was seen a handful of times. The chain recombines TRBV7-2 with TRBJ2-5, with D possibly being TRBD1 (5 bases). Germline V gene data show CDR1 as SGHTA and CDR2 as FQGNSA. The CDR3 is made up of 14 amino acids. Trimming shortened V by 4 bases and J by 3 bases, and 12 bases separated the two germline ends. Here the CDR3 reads CASSSPRQKETQYF. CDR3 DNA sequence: TGTGCCAGCAGCTCTCCGAGACAGAAAGAGACCCAGTACTTC.

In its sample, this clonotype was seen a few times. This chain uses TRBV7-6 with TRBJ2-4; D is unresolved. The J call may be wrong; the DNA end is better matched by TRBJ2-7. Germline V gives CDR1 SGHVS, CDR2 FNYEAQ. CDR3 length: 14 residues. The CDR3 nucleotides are TGTGCCAGCAGCGCCTTCTCCGGGCCCTACGAGCAGTACTTC. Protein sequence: CASSAFSGPYEQYF.

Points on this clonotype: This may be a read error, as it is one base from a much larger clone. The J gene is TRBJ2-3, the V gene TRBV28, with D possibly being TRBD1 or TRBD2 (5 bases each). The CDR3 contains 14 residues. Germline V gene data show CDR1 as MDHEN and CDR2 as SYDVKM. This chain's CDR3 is CTSSLGEPTDTQYF. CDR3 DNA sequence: TGTACCAGCAGCTTAGGGGAGCCCACAGATACGCAGTATTTT.

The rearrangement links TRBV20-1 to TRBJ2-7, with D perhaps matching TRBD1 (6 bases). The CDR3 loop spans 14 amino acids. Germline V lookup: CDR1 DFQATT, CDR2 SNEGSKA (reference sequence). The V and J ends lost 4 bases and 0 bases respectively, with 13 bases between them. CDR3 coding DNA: TGCAGTGCTAAGGGACACCCGAGCTCCTACGAGCAGTACTTC. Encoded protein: CSAKGHPSSYEQYF.

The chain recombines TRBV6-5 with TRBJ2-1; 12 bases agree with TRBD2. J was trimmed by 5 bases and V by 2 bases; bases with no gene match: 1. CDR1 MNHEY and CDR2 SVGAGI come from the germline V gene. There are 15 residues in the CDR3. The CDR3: CASSYGLAGNNEQFF. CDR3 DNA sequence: TGTGCCAGCAGTTACGGACTAGCGGGAAACAATGAGCAGTTCTTC.

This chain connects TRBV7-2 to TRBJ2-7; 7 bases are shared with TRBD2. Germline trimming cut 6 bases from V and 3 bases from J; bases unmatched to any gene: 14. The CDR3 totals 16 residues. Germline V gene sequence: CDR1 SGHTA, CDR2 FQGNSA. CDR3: CASRPPGLAGIYEQYF. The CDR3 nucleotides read TGTGCCAGCAGGCCTCCTGGTTTAGCGGGCATCTACGAGCAGTACTTC.